A selection of T cell receptor beta chains follows, all from one sample in a study of cytomegalovirus exposure and HLA in healthy donors. Profiling relied on immunoSEQ multiplex PCR, and the TCRdb table lists in-frame clones only, not all of them. This sample contains about 140,000 clones. The sample consisted of PBMCs. Receptors originate from a woman aged 18-29 years in good health and CMV-seronegative. Both conserved end residues are part of each CDR3. The D gene is left open where the match is weak.

NA,TRBV5-4,CASSQNLPGGPGYGYTF
NA,TRBV27,CASSFNRYTGELFF
NA,TRBV6-1,CASILVLMSNQPQHF
NA,TRBV14,CASSLDRRREAFF
TRBD2,TRBV11-3,CASSAPGLAYNEQFF
TRBD2,TRBV29-1,CSAPGLANTGELFF
TRBD1,TRBV7-3,CASSSGQGAGANVLTF
NA,TRBV5-1,CASSLDPFTGELFF
NA,TRBV7-6,CASSWGGGTEAFF
TRBD2,TRBV5-1,CASSPQPGGTHNEQFF
TRBD2,TRBV10-3,CAISVGLADGELFF
NA,TRBV19,CASSKNARGRFNEKLFF
NA,TRBV7-2,CASSKRMQNTEAFF
NA,TRBV9,CASSVGWLNEKLFF
NA,TRBV30,CAWSVSGGDSPLHF
NA,TRBV4-3,CASSPSGTEAFF
TRBD2,TRBV11-3,CASSPGTSGSVGTNEQFF
NA,TRBV27,CASSGGIHYTF
NA,TRBV7-9,CASSFQGSGANVLTF
NA,TRBV10-3,CAISESHLKEERSQPQHF
NA,TRBV4-1,CASSQTPGGGTNEKLFF
NA,TRBV15,CATSRDRASVNEQFF
NA,TRBV19,CASSTSTGGTEAFF
NA,TRBV6-5,CASSYAVGHRPEQYF
NA,TRBV6-5,CASSSPGELFF
TRBD1,TRBV4-1,CASSARDSLGKLFF
TRBD2,TRBV29-1,CSVRLAPYNEQFF
NA,TRBV4-3,CASSLRTLANEQFF
NA,TRBV6-1,CASSGRGSAKTQYF
NA,TRBV5-5,CASSQTTDTQYF
NA,TRBV19,CASSISRVETQYF
NA,TRBV9,CASSYVGETEAFF
NA,TRBV5-6,CASSLLDGDGGEAFF
TRBD2,TRBV5-1,CASSYAGVIEQFF
TRBD2,TRBV5-1,CASKGLAGVKETQYF
TRBD1,TRBV11-2,CASSSGTGGGYRLKDTQYF
NA,TRBV29-1,CSVDRDTNYGYTF
TRBD1,TRBV10-3,CATNGDRGLRGYTF
TRBD2,TRBV6-6,CASSFLAGKRSYEQYF
TRBD2,TRBV7-6,CASSSLASPGLAQFF
NA,TRBV27,CASRTSVTRTDTQYF
NA,TRBV10-2,CASSTSGGDTEAFF